These 23 T cell receptor beta chains were all obtained from the same sample, sequenced in a study of T cells in localized non-small cell lung cancer. Sequenced by immunoSEQ multiplex PCR; TCRdb stores in-frame clones only, minus some. The table includes fewer than 35,000 clones, about 81% detected once. Here the sequenced sample was peripheral blood, taken before any cancer treatment. These receptors came from a male donor older than 55 with stage II squamous cell lung carcinoma.

This clone has a single count. The chain links TRBV28 to TRBJ2-3; D not certain. CDR3 length equals 14 residues. CDR1 and CDR2 (germline): MDHEN, SYDVKM. The germline V and J ends were trimmed by 6 bases and 0 bases, with 10 bases remaining between them. CDR3 DNA sequence: TGTGCCAGCAGCCCCCAATCTAGCACAGATACGCAGTATTTT. This codes for CASSPQSSTDTQYF.

CDR3 residues: CASSPPGRTPGNTIYF. In nucleotides, the CDR3 is TGTGCCAGCAGTCCCCCGGGCAGGACCCCCGGAAACACCATATATTTT. The genes are TRBV28 and TRBJ1-3, with D hard to call. CDR3 size: 16 residues. The germline V gene has CDR1 MDHEN and CDR2 SYDVKM. The V end lost 5 bases, the J end lost 4 bases, and 18 bases lay between the germline ends. The variable domain in full, with the rest retrieved from reference TRBV28 and TRBJ1-3, is DVKVTQSSRYLVKRTGEKVFLECVQDMDHENMFWYRQDPGLGLRLIYFSYDVKMKEKGDIPEGYSVSREKKERFSLILESASTNQTSMYLCASSPPGRTPGNTIYFGEGSWLTVV.

V usage is TRBV5-6 and J usage is TRBJ1-1; weak D call: TRBD1 (6 bases). The V end was cut by 4 bases, the J end by 1 base, with 20 bases between. The length of the CDR3 is 17 residues. CDR1 is SGHDT, CDR2 YYEEEE, per germline. CDR3 residues: CASSPASGRTANTEAFF. For the CDR3, the DNA is TGTGCCAGCAGCCCCGCCTCGGGTCGGACAGCGAACACTGAAGCTTTCTTT. Looking up the rest from reference TRBV5-6 and TRBJ1-1 gives the full variable domain: DAGVTQSPTHLIKTRGQQVTLRCSPKSGHDTVSWYQQALGQGPQFIFQYYEEEERQRGNFPDRFSGHQFPNYSSELNVNALLLGDSALYLCASSPASGRTANTEAFFGQGTRLTVV.

The chain couples TRBV5-4 to TRBJ2-3; weak D call: TRBD2 (6 bases). This CDR3 region has 15 residues. V gave up 4 bases and J gave up 9 bases, with 21 bases separating them. CDR1 is SGHNT and CDR2 is YYREEE in the germline V gene (reference sequence). DNA of the CDR3: TGTGCCAGCAGCCAAGAAGTGTGGGGGGTACTCACGCAGTATTTT. As protein: CASSQEVWGVLTQYF.

This clone was found once. V usage is TRBV5-1 and J usage is TRBJ2-5, with 7 positions matching TRBD1. After removal of 4 bases from V and 3 bases from J, the junction contained 3 bases not matched to a gene. The CDR3 contains 13 residues. CDR1 and CDR2 (germline): SGHRS, YFSETQ. The CDR3, as DNA: TGCGCCAGCAGCGAAACAGGGGAAGAGACCCAGTACTTC. It encodes CASSETGEETQYF.

CDR3 loop: CASSQPDRFGETEAFF. The CDR3 DNA reads as TGCGCCAGCAGCCAACCCGACAGGTTTGGGGAGACTGAAGCTTTCTTT. The chain joins TRBV4-1 to TRBJ1-1, with D maybe TRBD1 (6 bases). The CDR3 is made up of 16 amino acids. The germline V gene encodes CDR1 MGHRA and CDR2 YSYEKL. Trimming cost V 2 bases and J 5 bases, with 18 bases left between them.

Here the CDR3 reads CASMGDYEQYF. The CDR3 DNA is TGTGCCAGCATGGGGGACTACGAGCAGTACTTC. The chain couples TRBV7-3 to TRBJ2-7, with D perhaps being TRBD1 or TRBD2 (5 bases each). This CDR3 is 11 amino acids long. From germline, CDR1 is SGHTA and CDR2 FQGTGA. V dropped 7 bases and J dropped 3 bases, with 7 bases sitting between them.

The chain links TRBV15 to TRBJ2-5; TRBD1 aligns across 7 bases. The length of the CDR3 is 15 residues. The germline gives CDR1 LNHNV, CDR2 YYDKDF (reference sequence). The ends lost 5 bases at V and 2 bases at J; junction bases unmatched: 8. CDR3 in amino acids: CATSLDRTGQETQYF. CDR3 DNA: TGTGCCACCAGCCTCGATAGGACAGGACAAGAGACCCAGTACTTC.

This clone has more than one count but fewer than ten. V usage is TRBV5-4 and J usage is TRBJ1-6; D not resolved. Germline V CDR1 and CDR2: SGHNT, YYREEE (reference sequence). V lost 1 base and J lost 6, with 11 bases in between. CDR3 length: 15 amino acids. The CDR3 sequence: CASSLLTGSNSPLHF. DNA of the CDR3: TGTGCCAGCAGCTTGCTGACGGGTAGTAATTCACCCCTCCACTTT.

A few counts support this clone. The V and J genes are TRBV4-1 and TRBJ2-1, with TRBD2 matching over 10 bases. Unmatched junction bases numbered 7, after V lost 1 base and J lost 4 bases. The CDR3 runs 17 residues. The germline gives CDR1 MGHRA, CDR2 YSYEKL. For the CDR3, the DNA is TGCGCCAGCAGCCAAGTCTCACTAGCGGGACGGTACAATGAGCAGTTCTTC. Amino acid sequence: CASSQVSLAGRYNEQFF.

Remarks on this clone: The junction departs from the called germline gene at one end, perhaps through a read error. V usage is TRBV7-7 and J usage is TRBJ2-7, with no clear D. The CDR3 runs 15 residues. Germline-derived CDR1 and CDR2 are SSHAT and FNYEAQ (reference sequence). The CDR3 DNA reads TGTGCTAGCAGCCCAGCCCCCAGCAAAGGCTACGAGCAGTACTTC. Its protein product is CASSPAPSKGYEQYF.

The genes are TRBV11-2 and TRBJ2-2, with D possibly being TRBD1 (5 bases). Germline lookup yields CDR1 SGHAT and CDR2 FQNNGV. The CDR3 length is 14 residues. Trimming stripped 0 bases from V and 3 bases from J, with 5 bases between. The CDR3 nucleotides read TGTGCCAGCAGCTTAGAAGGGGACACCGGGGAGCTGTTTTTT. This encodes CASSLEGDTGELFF.

The chain is built from TRBV19 and TRBJ2-7; the D gene could be TRBD1 or TRBD2 (5 bases each). Germline V gene lookup returns CDR1 LNHDA and CDR2 SQIVND (reference sequence). The CDR3 loop spans 16 amino acids. V was shortened by 3 bases and J by 2 bases, with 17 bases between the two germline ends. CDR3 DNA sequence: TGTGCCAGTAGTATTAGTCGCAGGGAGAGACCCTACGAGCAGTACTTC. Translation: CASSISRRERPYEQYF.

This chain joins TRBV27 and TRBJ1-5; maybe TRBD1 (6 bases). Trimming left V 6 bases short and J 3 bases short, with 15 bases between. There are 15 residues in the CDR3. Germline V gives CDR1 MNHEY, CDR2 SMNVEV (reference sequence). CDR3 in amino acids: CASRVGGALNQPQHF. The CDR3, as DNA: TGTGCCAGCAGGGTGGGGGGGGCCCTCAATCAGCCCCAGCATTTT.

The chain has TRBV7-9 and TRBJ1-5; no reliable D call. The V gene's germline CDR1 is SEHNR and CDR2 FQNEAQ (reference sequence). Trimming took 1 base from V and 1 from J, leaving 14 bases between them. The CDR3 is made up of 17 amino acids. The DNA for the CDR3 is TGTGCCAGCAGCTTAGTGAGGCGAGGTATGAGCAATCAGCCCCAGCATTTT. Translated, it gives CASSLVRRGMSNQPQHF. Using reference TRBV7-9 and TRBJ1-5 for the parts outside the CDR3, the full variable domain is DTGVSQNPRHKITKRGQNVTFRCDPISEHNRLYWYRQTLGQGPEFLTYFQNEAQLEKSRLLSDRFSAERPKGSFSTLEIQRTEQGDSAMYLCASSLVRRGMSNQPQHFGDGTRLSIL.

This clone turned up a few times. The rearrangement uses TRBV7-2 and TRBJ1-2; D possibly corresponds to TRBD1 (6 bases). The V end lost 4 bases, the J end lost 7 bases, and 13 bases lay between the germline ends. The CDR3 loop spans 13 amino acids. Germline CDR1 reads SGHTA; CDR2 reads FQGNSA. CDR3 residues: CASSSDRSSGYTF. CDR3 nucleotides: TGTGCCAGCAGCTCCGACAGGTCCAGTGGCTACACCTTC.

The chain recombines TRBV9 with TRBJ2-2; weak D call: TRBD1 (6 bases). Germline CDR1 SGDLS, CDR2 YYNGEE. The length of the CDR3 is 16 residues. Trimming took off 0 bases at V and 1 base at J, with 10 bases between the two ends. The chain's CDR3 is CASSVEVDRNTGELFF. The CDR3, as DNA: TGTGCCAGCAGCGTAGAAGTGGACAGGAACACCGGGGAGCTGTTTTTT.

The V gene is TRBV4-2, the J gene TRBJ2-3; D not resolved. Trimming shortened V by 6 bases and J by 3 bases, and 10 bases separated the two germline ends. CDR1 is LGHNA, CDR2 YNFKEQ, per germline. The CDR3 contains 13 residues. The CDR3 loop is CASSPRQTDTQYF. CDR3 DNA: TGTGCCAGCAGTCCGCGGCAAACAGATACGCAGTATTTT.

This rearrangement joins TRBV11-3 to TRBJ2-2; D ambiguous. The CDR3 sequence is 13 residues long. Trimming shortened V by 8 bases and J by 0 bases, and 7 bases separated the two germline ends. Germline CDR1 is SGHNT and CDR2 is YENEEA. CDR3 DNA sequence: TGTGCCAGCTCAGCCCCGAACACCGGGGAGCTGTTTTTT. It translates to CASSAPNTGELFF.

V gene TRBV5-1 combines with J gene TRBJ2-1; 9 bases agree with TRBD2. V lost 1 base and J lost 9; bases outside the gene matches: 11. The CDR3 is 16 residues long. Germline V lookup: CDR1 SGHRS, CDR2 YFSETQ. DNA for the CDR3: TGCGCCAGCAGCTTGACTCCACCGGGACTAGCAGGTGAGCAGTTCTTC. Translating gives CASSLTPPGLAGEQFF. The entire variable domain, with the rest obtained from reference TRBV5-1 and TRBJ2-1, is as follows: KAGVTQTPRYLIKTRGQQVTLSCSPISGHRSVSWYQQTPGQGLQFLFEYFSETQRNKGNFPGRFSGRQFSNSRSEMNVSTLELGDSALYLCASSLTPPGLAGEQFFGPGTRLTVL.

The chain carries TRBV6-5 and TRBJ2-3; either TRBD1 or TRBD2 may fit D (6 bases each). The CDR3 has 16 amino acids. Trimming removed 2 bases at V and 3 bases at J, with 15 bases between. The germline gives CDR1 MNHEY, CDR2 SVGAGI. The CDR3 DNA reads as TGTGCCAGCAGTTACGGTCACAGGGCGGGAACAGATACGCAGTATTTT. Its translation is CASSYGHRAGTDTQYF.

This clone was found once. The rearrangement uses TRBV9 and TRBJ2-7; 8 bases agree with TRBD1. This CDR3 is built from 15 residues. The germline V gene encodes CDR1 SGDLS and CDR2 YYNGEE. J lost 6 bases, V lost 0 bases, and 8 bases had no gene match. CDR3 nucleotides: TGTGCCAGCAGCGTAGGAGGTCAGGGGGCGGGCGAGCAGTACTTC. It translates to CASSVGGQGAGEQYF.

This clone was seen only a few times. This chain connects TRBV6-1 to TRBJ2-3; a possible D gene is TRBD2 (5 bases). V was trimmed by 8 bases and J by 6 bases, leaving 15 bases between them. The CDR3 length is 13 residues. Germline CDR1 reads MNHNS; CDR2 reads SASEGT. The CDR3 DNA is TGTGCCAGCCGACTAACTGGGGAGGATACGCAGTATTTT. Translating gives CASRLTGEDTQYF.